The 30 T cell receptor beta chains below come from one sample, sequenced in a study of shared clonotypes between healthy human individuals. Naive CD8 cells, CD45RO-negative and positively selected for CCR7, excluded terminally differentiated effector memory CD45RA+ cells. Sequencing used immunoSEQ multiplex PCR; TCRdb keeps in-frame clones, though not all of them. The sample carries 2 million to 2.5 million clones, 93% recorded once. Sequencing was performed on naive CD8+ T cells from PBMCs. Receptor source: a man younger than 35 in good health. Some clones in this sample may be carry-over from other donors' samples.

The chain has TRBV2 and TRBJ2-2; 8 bases are a match to TRBD2. Germline values: CDR1 SNHLY, CDR2 FYNNEI. CDR3 length: 16 residues. Germline trimming cut 11 bases from V and 5 bases from J; bases unmatched to any gene: 16. CDR3 DNA: TGTGCCGGGTTCGGGGGGGGGAGCTCCCCAACCGGGGAGCTGTTTTTT. The encoded protein is CAGFGGGSSPTGELFF.

V gene TRBV29-1 combines with J gene TRBJ2-7; possibly TRBD1 for D (5 bases). Trimming took 0 bases from V and 0 from J, leaving 6 bases between them. The CDR3 has 13 residues. The germline CDR1 and CDR2 sequences are SQVTM and ANQGSEA. Here the CDR3 DNA reads TGCAGCGTTGAAGACACAGGCTCCTACGAGCAGTACTTC. It translates to CSVEDTGSYEQYF.

The chain links TRBV27 to TRBJ2-1; TRBD2 might be the D (5 bases). This CDR3 has 15 amino acids. The germline V and J ends were trimmed by 2 bases and 3 bases, with 11 bases remaining between them. Germline V gives CDR1 MNHEY, CDR2 SMNVEV (reference sequence). The CDR3 nucleotides read TGTGCCAGCAGTTTAGGGAGAGTCGGCTACAATGAGCAGTTCTTC. As protein: CASSLGRVGYNEQFF.

The J gene is TRBJ1-2, the V gene TRBV15; a possible D gene is TRBD1 (5 bases). There are 16 residues in the CDR3. V lost 0 bases and J lost 1, with 12 bases in between. Germline V gives CDR1 LNHNV, CDR2 YYDKDF (reference sequence). CDR3 sequence: CATSRDYGGNNYGYTF. CDR3 DNA sequence: TGTGCCACCAGCAGAGATTACGGGGGAAATAACTATGGCTACACCTTC.

This clone has a handful of counts. The V call is TRBV4-1, the J call TRBJ2-7, with D possibly matching TRBD2 (5 bases). The germline V gene has CDR1 MGHRA and CDR2 YSYEKL. This CDR3 contains 15 residues. The V end was cut by 1 base, the J end by 2 bases, with 12 bases between. This chain's CDR3 is CASSQAMRATYEQYF. The CDR3, as DNA: TGCGCCAGCAGCCAAGCGATGCGGGCCACCTACGAGCAGTACTTC.

The chain's CDR3 is CASSMVKGQAAYEQYF. The CDR3 DNA reads as TGTGCCAGTAGTATGGTGAAGGGACAGGCCGCCTACGAGCAGTACTTC. The gene calls are TRBV19 and TRBJ2-7; TRBD1 aligns across 8 bases. CDR1 is LNHDA and CDR2 is SQIVND in the germline V gene (reference sequence). V lost 3 bases to trimming and J lost 2 bases; unmatched junction nucleotides: 9. The CDR3 is 16 residues long.

This clone has more than one count but fewer than ten. Here the CDR3 reads CASSQEVRGELFF. In DNA, the CDR3 is TGCGCCAGCAGCCAAGAGGTACGGGGGGAGCTGTTTTTT. The V gene is TRBV4-1, the J gene TRBJ2-2, with unresolved D. Germline V gene sequence: CDR1 MGHRA, CDR2 YSYEKL. This CDR3 has 13 residues. Trimming stripped 0 bases from V and 8 bases from J, with 7 bases between.

The chain is built from TRBV28 and TRBJ2-7, with 9 bases fitting TRBD1. Germline loops: CDR1 MDHEN, CDR2 SYDVKM. CDR3 length: 17 residues. V gave up 6 bases and J gave up 0 bases; unmatched junction bases: 12. CDR3 nucleotides: TGTGCCAGCAGCCCCGCCGGGACAGGGACGAGCTCCTACGAGCAGTACTTC. This gives the protein CASSPAGTGTSSYEQYF.

This CDR3 is CASSLGHQEYYGYTF. The CDR3 DNA sequence: TGTGCCAGCAGCTTGGGACACCAAGAATACTATGGCTACACCTTC. The V gene is TRBV5-6, the J gene TRBJ1-2, with D unclear. This CDR3 spans 15 amino acids. Deletions cut 0 bases from V and 3 bases from J, with 12 bases between. Germline CDR1 SGHDT, CDR2 YYEEEE. The complete variable domain, with remaining parts taken from reference TRBV5-6 and TRBJ1-2, reads DAGVTQSPTHLIKTRGQQVTLRCSPKSGHDTVSWYQQALGQGPQFIFQYYEEEERQRGNFPDRFSGHQFPNYSSELNVNALLLGDSALYLCASSLGHQEYYGYTFGSGTRLTVV.

The CDR3, as DNA: TGTGCCAGCAGCGAAGGGACTAGCGCAGATACGCAGTATTTT. Translation gives CASSEGTSADTQYF. The V gene is TRBV7-9, the J gene TRBJ2-3; 10 positions match TRBD2. The V gene's germline CDR1 is SEHNR and CDR2 FQNEAQ (reference sequence). J was trimmed by 4 bases and V by 5 bases; bases with no gene match: 3. The CDR3 extends over 14 amino acids.

The chain has TRBV7-9 and TRBJ1-2; D call uncertain. The CDR3 loop spans 13 amino acids. Germline V gives CDR1 SEHNR, CDR2 FQNEAQ (reference sequence). Deletions cut 2 bases from V and 2 bases from J, with 6 bases between. CDR3 region: CASSLQDNYGYTF. The CDR3 coding sequence is TGTGCCAGCAGCTTACAGGACAACTATGGCTACACCTTC.

The rearrangement uses TRBV6-6 and TRBJ2-7; D perhaps matches TRBD2 (5 bases). V was trimmed by 5 bases and J by 2 bases, leaving 19 bases between them. CDR1 MNHNY and CDR2 SVGAGI come from the germline V gene (reference sequence). The CDR3 contains 16 residues. CDR3 residues: CASSTGGGPWAYEQYF. CDR3 nucleotide sequence: TGTGCCAGCAGTACGGGTGGAGGTCCATGGGCCTACGAGCAGTACTTC.

For the CDR3, the DNA is TGTGCCAGCAGTTCTCCGACAGGGGGAGACGAGACCCAGTACTTC. The encoded protein is CASSSPTGGDETQYF. The chain combines TRBV27 with TRBJ2-5; TRBD1 aligns across 9 bases. Germline CDR1 MNHEY, CDR2 SMNVEV (reference sequence). V was pared by 4 bases and J by 5 bases, with 8 bases of the junction left unmatched. The CDR3 covers 15 residues.

The gene calls are TRBV4-1 and TRBJ2-7, with D perhaps TRBD2 (5 bases). CDR1 is MGHRA, CDR2 YSYEKL, per germline. V was pared by 0 bases and J by 0 bases, with 12 bases between. The CDR3 consists of 16 residues. The CDR3 region has the DNA TGCGCCAGCAGCCAAGATGGAGGCGAGAGCTCCTACGAGCAGTACTTC. Its translation is CASSQDGGESSYEQYF.

This clone has just one count. The chain links TRBV4-2 to TRBJ2-7; 10 nucleotides match TRBD1. The V gene's germline CDR1 is LGHNA and CDR2 YNFKEQ. The trim removed 5 bases at V and 5 bases at J, leaving 6 bases unmatched. This CDR3 is 14 amino acids long. In DNA, the CDR3 is TGTGCCAGCAGCGAGGGACAGGGGTTCCACGAGCAGTACTTC. This gives the protein CASSEGQGFHEQYF.

The genes are TRBV27 and TRBJ1-1, with 9 bases identical to TRBD1. The V and J ends lost 5 bases and 6 bases, in that order; junction bases with no gene match: 10. This CDR3 spans 15 amino acids. Germline values: CDR1 MNHEY, CDR2 SMNVEV (reference sequence). The CDR3 coding sequence is TGTGCCAGCAGTACCCCCGGGACAGGGATCGCTGAAGCTTTCTTT. Translated: CASSTPGTGIAEAFF.

The rearrangement uses TRBV15 and TRBJ1-3; possible D gene TRBD1, 6 bases. V was pared by 3 bases and J by 2 bases, with 11 bases between. Germline CDR1 is LNHNV and CDR2 is YYDKDF (reference sequence). The CDR3 contains 15 residues. The CDR3 reads CATSSRQVTGNTIYF. The CDR3 nucleotides read TGTGCCACCAGCAGCAGACAGGTCACTGGAAACACCATATATTTT.

The chain carries TRBV5-1 and TRBJ2-7, with 9 bases fitting TRBD1. The CDR3 runs 14 residues. After removal of 0 bases from V and 6 bases from J, the junction contained 4 bases not matched to a gene. CDR1 and CDR2 from the germline V gene are SGHRS and YFSETQ. The CDR3 DNA is TGCGCCAGCAGCTTGGGACAGGGGGTAGCCGAGCAGTACTTC. This translates into CASSLGQGVAEQYF.

In the case of this clone: Distinct nucleotide sequences in the sample also encode this CDR3. The chain carries TRBV7-9 and TRBJ1-1; D is unresolved. V was pared by 1 base and J by 7 bases, with 7 bases between. The germline V gene encodes CDR1 SEHNR and CDR2 FQNEAQ (reference sequence). This CDR3 region has 12 residues. The CDR3 here is CASSLDGSEAFF. Written as DNA, the CDR3 is TGTGCCAGCAGCTTAGACGGTAGTGAAGCTTTCTTT.

The chain has TRBV7-2 and TRBJ2-3; TRBD2 agrees at 10 bases. This CDR3 is built from 17 residues. V dropped 5 bases and J dropped 6; count of bases not matched to a gene: 14. Germline V CDR1 and CDR2: SGHTA, FQGNSA. The CDR3 nucleotides read TGTGCCAGCAGCACGAAGCTAAGCGGGAGGGTGATGGATACGCAGTATTTT. This encodes CASSTKLSGRVMDTQYF.

This chain connects TRBV27 to TRBJ1-5, with 7 bases identical to TRBD1. The CDR3 length is 17 residues. CDR1 is MNHEY and CDR2 is SMNVEV in the germline V gene (reference sequence). Trimming at V came to 6 bases and at J to 2 bases, leaving 13 bases not matched to a gene. The CDR3 region is CASRFAGQGGGNQPQHF. CDR3 nucleotides: TGTGCCAGCAGATTCGCGGGGCAGGGGGGCGGCAATCAGCCCCAGCATTTT.

The genes are TRBV4-2 and TRBJ1-2; TRBD1 is a possible D gene (6 bases). The germline gives CDR1 LGHNA, CDR2 YNFKEQ. With 0 bases removed from V and 6 bases from J, the gap between germline ends came to 14 bases. The CDR3 is made up of 15 amino acids. The CDR3 here is CASSQERGRGDGYTF. Written as DNA, the CDR3 is TGTGCCAGCAGCCAAGAACGGGGCAGGGGAGATGGCTACACCTTC.

This clone came up once. The rearrangement uses TRBV5-8 and TRBJ2-2; D unresolved. This CDR3 contains 15 residues. Deletions cut 4 bases from V and 3 bases from J, with 13 bases between. CDR1 and CDR2 (germline): SGHTS, YDEGEE. CDR3 in amino acids: CASSPRDLYTGELFF. For the CDR3, the DNA is TGTGCCAGCAGCCCCAGAGACTTATACACCGGGGAGCTGTTTTTT.

J is TRBJ1-2 and V is TRBV7-9; D unclear. CDR1 and CDR2 (germline): SEHNR, FQNEAQ (reference sequence). V lost 0 bases to trimming and J lost 4 bases, with 6 bases between them. The CDR3 totals 13 residues. CDR3 in DNA: TGTGCCAGCAGCTTAGCGCTGGGCTATGGCTACACCTTC. It is translated as CASSLALGYGYTF.

This rearrangement joins TRBV18 to TRBJ2-7, with TRBD2 matching over 8 bases. V shed 10 bases and J 0 bases; nucleotides not matched to a gene: 5. This CDR3 comprises 13 residues. Germline V gene data show CDR1 as KGHSH and CDR2 as LQKENI. The CDR3 sequence: CATAGETSYEQYF. In DNA form, the CDR3 reads TGTGCCACAGCGGGAGAAACCTCCTACGAGCAGTACTTC.

This chain uses TRBV13 with TRBJ2-7, with 7 bases lining up with TRBD2. This CDR3 spans 15 amino acids. Germline V gives CDR1 PRHDT, CDR2 FYEKMQ (reference sequence). The junction had 12 bases not matched to a gene; V was cut back by 5 bases and J by 5 bases. The CDR3 spells CASSLRGRGDDEQYF. CDR3 DNA sequence: TGTGCCAGCAGCCTGCGTGGGAGGGGAGACGACGAGCAGTACTTC.

The V gene is TRBV27, the J gene TRBJ2-4; possibly TRBD1 for D (5 bases). The CDR3 has 17 amino acids. CDR1 is MNHEY, CDR2 SMNVEV, per germline (reference sequence). The V gene lost 4 bases and the J gene lost 8 bases, with 24 bases spanning the gap. The CDR3 loop is CASSSTTRRADFDIQYF. CDR3 coding DNA: TGTGCCAGCAGTTCGACCACACGCAGGGCCGATTTCGACATTCAGTACTTC.

V gene TRBV6-5 combines with J gene TRBJ2-1; TRBD2 might be the D (5 bases). Germline assignment: CDR1 MNHEY and CDR2 SVGAGI. Deletions cut 6 bases from V and 0 bases from J, with 12 bases between. This CDR3 is built from 15 residues. CDR3 bases: TGTGCCAGCAGGGCTAGCACCAGCTCCTACAATGAGCAGTTCTTC. This translates into CASRASTSSYNEQFF.

This chain connects TRBV25-1 to TRBJ2-4, with a possible D match to TRBD2 (5 bases). Trimming took 6 bases from V and 3 from J, leaving 12 bases between them. This CDR3 is 14 amino acids long. Germline V gene data show CDR1 as MGHDK and CDR2 as SYGVNS. The CDR3 region is CASSRGSGKNIQYF. CDR3 bases: TGTGCCAGCAGCAGAGGCAGCGGCAAAAACATTCAGTACTTC.

The chain links TRBV29-1 to TRBJ1-2, with D possibly matching TRBD1 (6 bases). This CDR3 is 12 amino acids long. Germline V gene sequence: CDR1 SQVTM, CDR2 ANQGSEA. Trimming pared 7 bases from V and 6 bases from J, leaving 15 bases between. This CDR3 reads CSAMDSPNGYTF. The CDR3, as DNA: TGCAGCGCCATGGACAGCCCCAATGGCTACACCTTC. The full variable domain, completed using reference TRBV29-1 and TRBJ1-2, is SAVISQKPSRDICQRGTSLTIQCQVDSQVTMMFWYRQQPGQSLTLIATANQGSEATYESGFVIDKFPISRPNLTFSTLTVSNMSPEDSSIYLCSAMDSPNGYTFGSGTRLTVV.